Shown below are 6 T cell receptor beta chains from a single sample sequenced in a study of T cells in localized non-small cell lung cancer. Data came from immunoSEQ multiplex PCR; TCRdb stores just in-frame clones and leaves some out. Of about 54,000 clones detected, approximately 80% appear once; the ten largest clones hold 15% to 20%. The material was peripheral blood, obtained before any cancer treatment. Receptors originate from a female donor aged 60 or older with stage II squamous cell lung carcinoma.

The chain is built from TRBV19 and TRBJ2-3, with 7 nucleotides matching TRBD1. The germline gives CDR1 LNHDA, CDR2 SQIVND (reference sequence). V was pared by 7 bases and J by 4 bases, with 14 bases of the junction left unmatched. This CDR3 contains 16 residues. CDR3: CASTPRVTGISDTQYF. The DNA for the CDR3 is TGTGCCAGTACCCCAAGAGTGACAGGGATATCAGATACGCAGTATTTT. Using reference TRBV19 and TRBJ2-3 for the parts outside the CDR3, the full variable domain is DGGITQSPKYLFRKEGQNVTLSCEQNLNHDAMYWYRQDPGQGLRLIYYSQIVNDFQKGDIAEGYSVSREKKESFPLTVTSAQKNPTAFYLCASTPRVTGISDTQYFGPGTRLTVL.

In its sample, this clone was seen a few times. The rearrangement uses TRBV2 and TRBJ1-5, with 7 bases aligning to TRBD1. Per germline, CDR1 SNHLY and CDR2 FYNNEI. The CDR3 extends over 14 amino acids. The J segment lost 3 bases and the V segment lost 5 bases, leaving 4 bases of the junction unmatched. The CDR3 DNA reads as TGTGCCAGCAGTTTCGGGACAGACAATCAGCCCCAGCATTTT. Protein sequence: CASSFGTDNQPQHF.

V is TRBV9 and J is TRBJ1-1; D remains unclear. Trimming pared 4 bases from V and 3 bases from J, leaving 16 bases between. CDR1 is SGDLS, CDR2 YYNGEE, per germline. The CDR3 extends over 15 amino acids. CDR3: CASSPRPVLDTEAFF. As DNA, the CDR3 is TGTGCCAGCAGCCCCAGGCCCGTGTTGGACACTGAAGCTTTCTTT.

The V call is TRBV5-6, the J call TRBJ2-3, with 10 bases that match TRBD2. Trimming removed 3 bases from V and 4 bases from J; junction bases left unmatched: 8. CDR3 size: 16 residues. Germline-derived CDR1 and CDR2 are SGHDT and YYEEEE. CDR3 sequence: CASSWERGGLADTQYF. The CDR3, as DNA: TGTGCCAGCAGCTGGGAGCGGGGGGGCCTGGCAGATACGCAGTATTTT. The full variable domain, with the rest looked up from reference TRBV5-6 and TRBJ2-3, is DAGVTQSPTHLIKTRGQQVTLRCSPKSGHDTVSWYQQALGQGPQFIFQYYEEEERQRGNFPDRFSGHQFPNYSSELNVNALLLGDSALYLCASSWERGGLADTQYFGPGTRLTVL.

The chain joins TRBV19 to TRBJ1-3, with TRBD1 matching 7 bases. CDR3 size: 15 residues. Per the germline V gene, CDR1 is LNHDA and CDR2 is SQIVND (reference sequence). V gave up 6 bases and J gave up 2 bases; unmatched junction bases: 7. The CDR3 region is CASRQGWGTGNTIYF. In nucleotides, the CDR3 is TGTGCCAGTAGACAGGGGTGGGGTACTGGAAACACCATATATTTT.

Here the CDR3 DNA reads TGCACCAGCAGCCAAGAGGTCAGGGAAGAACCTGAAGCTTTCTTT. This codes for CTSSQEVREEPEAFF. This sequence joins TRBV1 and TRBJ1-1; the D segment call TRBD1 is taken from the table without a DNA check. TRBV1 is given as a pseudogene. The CDR3 sequence is 15 residues long.